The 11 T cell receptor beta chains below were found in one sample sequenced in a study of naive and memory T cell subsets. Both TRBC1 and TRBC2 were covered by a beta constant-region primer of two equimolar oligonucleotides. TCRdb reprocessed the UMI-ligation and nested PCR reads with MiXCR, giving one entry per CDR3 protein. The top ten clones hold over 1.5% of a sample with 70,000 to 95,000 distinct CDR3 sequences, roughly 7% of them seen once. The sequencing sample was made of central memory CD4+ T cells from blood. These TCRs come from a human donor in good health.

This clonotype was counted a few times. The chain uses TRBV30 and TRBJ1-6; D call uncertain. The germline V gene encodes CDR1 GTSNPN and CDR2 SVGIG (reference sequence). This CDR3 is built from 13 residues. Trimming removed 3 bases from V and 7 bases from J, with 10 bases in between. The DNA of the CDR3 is TGTGCCTGGAGGGTACAGCTAAATTCACCCCTCCACTTT. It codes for CAWRVQLNSPLHF.

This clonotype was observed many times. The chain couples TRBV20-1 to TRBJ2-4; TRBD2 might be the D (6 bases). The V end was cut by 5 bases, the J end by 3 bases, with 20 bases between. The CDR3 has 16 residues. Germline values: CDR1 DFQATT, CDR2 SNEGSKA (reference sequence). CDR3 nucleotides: TGCAGTGCTGCCCCGGTTCGGGAGTTCGGCAAAAACATTCAGTACTTC. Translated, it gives CSAAPVREFGKNIQYF.

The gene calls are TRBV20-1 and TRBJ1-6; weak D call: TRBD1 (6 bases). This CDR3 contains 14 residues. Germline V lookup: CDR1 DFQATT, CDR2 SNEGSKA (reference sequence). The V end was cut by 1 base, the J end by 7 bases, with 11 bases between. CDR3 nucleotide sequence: TGCAGTGCTAGAGTGGGGGCGGCGAATTCACCCCTCCACTTT. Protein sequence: CSARVGAANSPLHF.

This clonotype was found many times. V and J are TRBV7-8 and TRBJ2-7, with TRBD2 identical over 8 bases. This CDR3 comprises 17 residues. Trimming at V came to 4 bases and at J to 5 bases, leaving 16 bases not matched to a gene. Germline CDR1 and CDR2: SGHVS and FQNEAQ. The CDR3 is CASSSLGGGITFDEQYF. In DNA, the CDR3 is TGTGCCAGCAGCTCCCTCGGGGGGGGCATCACGTTTGACGAGCAGTACTTC.

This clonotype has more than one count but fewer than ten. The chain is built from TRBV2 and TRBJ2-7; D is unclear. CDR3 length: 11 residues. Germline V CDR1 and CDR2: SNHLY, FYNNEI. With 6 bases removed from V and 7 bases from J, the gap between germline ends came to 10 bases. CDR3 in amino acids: CASRVAKEQYF. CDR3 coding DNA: TGTGCCAGCAGGGTAGCTAAGGAGCAGTACTTC.

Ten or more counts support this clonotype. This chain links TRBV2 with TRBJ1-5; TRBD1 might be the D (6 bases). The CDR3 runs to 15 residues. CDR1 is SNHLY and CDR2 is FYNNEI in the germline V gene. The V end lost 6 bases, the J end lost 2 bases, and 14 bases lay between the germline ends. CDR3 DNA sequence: TGTGCCAGCAGCGCACAGGGCCGGGGCAATCAGCCCCAGCATTTT. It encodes CASSAQGRGNQPQHF.

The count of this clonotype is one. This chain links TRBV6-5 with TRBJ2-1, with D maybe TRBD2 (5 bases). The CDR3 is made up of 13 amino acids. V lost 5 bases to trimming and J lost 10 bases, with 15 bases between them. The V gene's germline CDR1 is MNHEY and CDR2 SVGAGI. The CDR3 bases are TGTGCCAGCAGTCATGAGGGCGGGTCCGAGCAGTTCTTC. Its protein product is CASSHEGGSEQFF.

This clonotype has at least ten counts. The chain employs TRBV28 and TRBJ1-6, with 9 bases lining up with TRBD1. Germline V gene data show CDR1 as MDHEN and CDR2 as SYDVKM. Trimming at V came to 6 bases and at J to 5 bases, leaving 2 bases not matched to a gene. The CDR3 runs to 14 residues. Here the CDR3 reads CASSRDRDNSPLHF. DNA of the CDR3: TGTGCCAGCAGCCGGGACAGGGATAATTCACCCCTCCACTTT.

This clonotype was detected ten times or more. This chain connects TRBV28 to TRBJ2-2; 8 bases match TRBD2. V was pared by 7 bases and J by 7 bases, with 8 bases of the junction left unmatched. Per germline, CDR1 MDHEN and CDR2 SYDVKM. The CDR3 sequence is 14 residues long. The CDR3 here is CASTRVAGFGELFF. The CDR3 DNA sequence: TGTGCCAGCACCAGGGTAGCGGGGTTCGGGGAGCTGTTTTTT.

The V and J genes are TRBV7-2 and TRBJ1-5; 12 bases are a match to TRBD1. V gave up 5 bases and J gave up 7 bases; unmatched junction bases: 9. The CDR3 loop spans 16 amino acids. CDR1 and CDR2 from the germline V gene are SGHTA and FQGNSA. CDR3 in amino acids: CASSVSGTGGRQPQHF. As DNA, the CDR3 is TGTGCCAGCAGCGTCTCCGGGACAGGGGGCAGACAGCCCCAGCATTTT.

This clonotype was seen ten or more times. CDR3 nucleotide sequence: TGTGCCAGCAGTGACCCGACAGGATTAAAAGCTTTCTTT. Its protein product is CASSDPTGLKAFF. V is TRBV6-1 and J is TRBJ1-1, with D maybe TRBD1 (6 bases). Germline V gene lookup returns CDR1 MNHNS and CDR2 SASEGT. The CDR3 spans 13 residues. V was cut by 3 bases and J by 9 bases, with 14 bases left in between.